The sequence of this T cell receptor beta chain was determined in a study of control samples from healthy donors and cancer patients. The repertoire was sequenced with immunoSEQ multiplex PCR; TCRdb's copy has only in-frame clones and lacks some. Of 150,000 to 180,000 clones in the sample, approximately 93% are singletons; the top ten hold approximately 6%. The CDR3 is made up of 13 amino acids. Germline V gene data show CDR1 as SGHAT and CDR2 as FQNNGV. V was cut by 9 bases and J by 6 bases, with 14 bases left in between. This clone was recorded only once. Source material: blood. The rearrangement uses TRBV11-2 and TRBJ2-2; TRBD1 might be the D (5 bases). The TCR was taken from a man between 40 and 49 years old in good health. The DNA of the CDR3 is TGTGCCAGTGACCCCAGGGTTGCCGGGGAGCTGTTTTTT. Its protein product is CASDPRVAGELFF.